The entry below describes one T cell receptor (beta chain). In the authors' workflow: Estimated nucleated cell counts came from reference gene primer amplification. Assay used: immunoSEQ multiplex PCR; TCRdb lists only in-frame clones, some missing. The V and J calls and clone size are taken from that table; D and trimming were inferred from the DNA. Among hundreds of thousands of clones listed, just under 85% were seen once. This sample was included in a study of blood T cell repertoires in COVID-19. The wider study: Sites across the United States, Italy and Spain contributed samples from acute and convalescent COVID-19. Sample material is recorded as cDNA or gDNA derived from T cells, B-cell-depleted T cells, or PBMCs.

The V gene end was trimmed by 4 bases and the J gene end by 12 bases; junction bases not matched to a gene: 11. The length of the CDR3 is 14 residues. Germline assignment: CDR1 MRHNA and CDR2 SNTAGT. Sequenced input: peripheral blood. The TCR sequence derives from a woman of 80 years or more with acute or convalescent COVID-19. The V call is TRBV6-4, the J call TRBJ2-1, with 8 bases matching TRBD1. As DNA, the CDR3 is TGTGCCAGCAGTGCAGGGGGCGCGGTTGATGTGCAGTTCTTC. Protein sequence: CASSAGGAVDVQFF.